The 25 T cell receptor beta chains listed next were all sequenced from one sample in a study of molecular identifiers for immune sequencing clone quantification. MiXCR, applied by TCRdb to the PCR reads, yields one record per CDR3 protein. The table shows some 320,000 distinct CDR3 sequences, with about 22% occurring only once. Sequencing used naive CD8+ T cells from blood, with Jurkat cell RNA spiked in. The subset here: FACS-sorted CD8+CD4-CCR7+CD45RA+ naive T cells. The receptors come from a human donor in good health. Some libraries in this study had Jurkat cell RNA spiked in.

This clonotype has a handful of counts. CDR3 loop: CASSELSPNNEQFF. The CDR3 DNA reads as TGCGCCAGCAGTGAGTTGAGTCCAAACAATGAGCAGTTCTTC. V usage is TRBV10-2 and J usage is TRBJ2-1; D gene ambiguous. The germline V gene has CDR1 WSHSY and CDR2 SAAADI. This CDR3 has 14 amino acids. V was pared by 1 base and J by 5 bases, with 9 bases between.

The rearrangement uses TRBV6-5 and TRBJ1-3, with a possible D match to TRBD1 (5 bases). Trimming removed 7 bases from V and 4 bases from J, with 17 bases in between. The CDR3 consists of 15 residues. Per germline, CDR1 MNHEY and CDR2 SVGAGI. In DNA, the CDR3 is TGTGCCAGCATCCCCCTGGGAGGGGTCGGAAACACCATATATTTT. Residues: CASIPLGGVGNTIYF.

This clonotype appeared a few times. The rearrangement joins TRBV6-1 to TRBJ1-5; maybe TRBD1 (5 bases). Germline CDR1 is MNHNS and CDR2 is SASEGT. The CDR3 extends over 16 amino acids. V dropped 3 bases and J dropped 4 bases, with 16 bases sitting between them. This CDR3 reads CASSDRRTEGNQPQHF. The CDR3 nucleotides are TGTGCCAGCAGTGATAGGAGGACGGAGGGGAATCAGCCCCAGCATTTT.

This clonotype was detected ten times or more. The chain is built from TRBV4-1 and TRBJ1-1; perhaps TRBD1 as D (5 bases). Germline V CDR1 and CDR2: MGHRA, YSYEKL. V gave up 4 bases and J gave up 2 bases, with 11 bases separating them. The CDR3 runs 14 residues. The CDR3 bases are TGCGCCAGCAGCCTGGGGACCTTCAACACTGAAGCTTTCTTT. It encodes CASSLGTFNTEAFF.

This clonotype was observed many times. The rearrangement uses TRBV27 and TRBJ1-5, with unresolved D. CDR3 length: 18 amino acids. V gave up 3 bases and J gave up 1 base, with 19 bases separating them. Germline-derived CDR1 and CDR2 are MNHEY and SMNVEV (reference sequence). CDR3: CASSLVFSPSASNQPQHF. In DNA form, the CDR3 reads TGTGCCAGCAGTTTGGTCTTCTCCCCTTCGGCCAGCAATCAGCCCCAGCATTTT.

This clonotype was seen repeatedly, ten times or more. The rearrangement joins TRBV6-2 or TRBV6-3 to TRBJ1-5; D is unresolved. Germline-derived CDR1 and CDR2 are MNHEY and SVGEGT. This CDR3 has 15 residues. Trimming pared 2 bases from V and 0 bases from J, leaving 8 bases between. The CDR3 spells CASSYVRNSNQPQHF. The CDR3 DNA follows: TGTGCCAGCAGTTACGTCAGGAATAGCAATCAGCCCCAGCATTTT.

This clonotype was found many times. The CDR3, as DNA: TGTGCCACCAGTGTCGGGGGTGAAGCTTTCTTT. This codes for CATSVGGEAFF. This chain connects TRBV24-1 to TRBJ1-1, with D perhaps matching TRBD1 (5 bases). Germline CDR1 KGHDR, CDR2 SFDVKD. The CDR3 totals 11 residues. Trimming took off 5 bases at V and 7 bases at J, with 7 bases between the two ends.

This clonotype has at least ten counts. The J gene is TRBJ2-1, the V gene TRBV7-2, with 10 bases aligning to TRBD2. CDR3 length equals 15 residues. Germline V CDR1 and CDR2: SGHTA, FQGNSA. The junction had 4 bases not matched to a gene; V was cut back by 4 bases and J by 4 bases. CDR3 nucleotide sequence: TGTGCCAGCAGCTCCGGACTAGCGGTTTACAATGAGCAGTTCTTC. It specifies CASSSGLAVYNEQFF.

This clonotype was detected ten times or more. The rearrangement uses TRBV27 and TRBJ1-4; no clear D gene. Trimming removed 2 bases from V and 10 bases from J, with 17 bases in between. The CDR3 is 15 amino acids. Per the germline V gene, CDR1 is MNHEY and CDR2 is SMNVEV (reference sequence). The CDR3 coding sequence is TGTGCCAGCAGTTTAGCTTCATCCCGCGGGGTAAAACTGTTTTTT. Encoded protein: CASSLASSRGVKLFF.

This clonotype has ten or more counts. The V gene is TRBV6-2 or TRBV6-3, the J gene TRBJ1-5, with a weak D call TRBD1 (5 bases). Deletions cut 2 bases from V and 1 base from J, with 15 bases between. Germline V gene data show CDR1 as MNHEY and CDR2 as SVGEGT. CDR3 length: 17 residues. The CDR3 protein is CASSYTIGGGSNQPQHF. The CDR3 DNA follows: TGTGCCAGCAGTTACACAATCGGGGGGGGGAGCAATCAGCCCCAGCATTTT.

In its sample, this clonotype was seen many times. This chain links TRBV7-2 with TRBJ2-1, with TRBD1 identical over 10 bases. The CDR3 runs 15 residues. Germline-derived CDR1 and CDR2 are SGHTA and FQGNSA. After removal of 3 bases from V and 3 bases from J, the junction contained 2 bases not matched to a gene. The CDR3 nucleotides are TGTGCCAGCAGCTTCAGGACAGGGGGCTACAATGAGCAGTTCTTC. As protein: CASSFRTGGYNEQFF. The full variable domain, with the rest looked up from reference TRBV7-2 and TRBJ2-1, is GAGVSQSPSNKVTEKGKDVELRCDPISGHTALYWYRQSLGQGLEFLIYFQGNSAPDKSGLPSDRFSAERTGGSVSTLTIQRTQQEDSAVYLCASSFRTGGYNEQFFGPGTRLTVL.

This clonotype was detected ten times or more. The rearrangement joins TRBV11-2 to TRBJ1-1; D uncertain. Trimming took off 0 bases at V and 4 bases at J, with 12 bases between the two ends. CDR3 length: 15 amino acids. Germline V gene lookup returns CDR1 SGHAT and CDR2 FQNNGV. In nucleotides, the CDR3 is TGTGCCAGCAGCTTAGATTTCCTAGCGGGCACTGAAGCTTTCTTT. This sequence encodes CASSLDFLAGTEAFF.

This clonotype was seen more than once but under ten times. V and J are TRBV7-2 and TRBJ2-5, with TRBD2 as a possible D gene (5 bases). CDR3 length: 16 amino acids. Germline V gives CDR1 SGHTA, CDR2 FQGNSA. V was trimmed by 0 bases and J by 2 bases, leaving 13 bases between them. In nucleotides, the CDR3 is TGTGCCAGCAGCTTAGCGGATCCTGAGGGTCAAGAGACCCAGTACTTC. Protein product: CASSLADPEGQETQYF.

To note about this clonotype: A much larger clone lies a single base off, so this may be a read error. The CDR3 does not close with the conserved phenylalanine or tryptophan, likely indicating a read error. The genes are TRBV5-1 and TRBJ2-3; D is perhaps TRBD1 (5 bases). The CDR3 length is 13 residues. Germline V gene data show CDR1 as SGHRS and CDR2 as YFSETQ. V lost 1 base and J lost 9, with 12 bases in between. The CDR3 DNA reads TGCGCCAGCAGCTTGTCTATAAAGGGGACGCAGTATCTT. Amino acid sequence: CASSLSIKGTQYL.

Many counts were recorded for this clonotype. The chain employs TRBV29-1 and TRBJ1-1, with no clear D. V was trimmed by 1 base and J by 0 bases, leaving 9 bases between them. The CDR3 is made up of 14 amino acids. Germline CDR1 SQVTM, CDR2 ANQGSEA. The CDR3 sequence is CSVEGGGMNTEAFF. The CDR3 DNA reads TGCAGCGTTGAAGGGGGAGGAATGAACACTGAAGCTTTCTTT.

This clonotype was found many times. The chain employs TRBV9 and TRBJ2-3; no clear D gene. V dropped 3 bases and J dropped 1 base, with 9 bases sitting between them. This CDR3 has 14 residues. Per the germline V gene, CDR1 is SGDLS and CDR2 is YYNGEE. CDR3 coding DNA: TGTGCCAGCAGCGGGGCCTGGGGCACAGATACGCAGTATTTT. This encodes CASSGAWGTDTQYF.

A remark on this clonotype: A read error may be the cause here, since a much bigger clone is one base away. The CDR3 DNA reads TGTGCCAGCTCACCGGGTGACTCCTTCTACGGGCAGTACTTC. This encodes CASSPGDSFYGQYF. This chain uses TRBV18 with TRBJ2-7; D ambiguous. The CDR3 has 14 residues. The germline gives CDR1 KGHSH, CDR2 LQKENI.

In nucleotides, the CDR3 is TGTGCCAGCAGCCCACTAGCGGGGGGTCAGGATACGCAGTATTTT. It encodes CASSPLAGGQDTQYF. The chain couples TRBV7-9 to TRBJ2-3; TRBD2 matches 12 bases. J gave up 6 bases and V 5 bases, and 6 bases lay outside the gene matches. CDR3 length: 15 amino acids. Germline V CDR1 and CDR2: SEHNR, FQNEAQ (reference sequence).

This clonotype was seen many times. V gene TRBV7-6 combines with J gene TRBJ2-3; TRBD2 agrees at 10 bases. This CDR3 spans 20 amino acids. Germline assignment: CDR1 SGHVS and CDR2 FNYEAQ. V dropped 2 bases and J dropped 0; count of bases not matched to a gene: 14. In nucleotides, the CDR3 is TGTGCCAGCAGCTTACGCGAAGCGGGGGGGAAGCGGACTAGCACAGATACGCAGTATTTT. It encodes CASSLREAGGKRTSTDTQYF.

This chain joins TRBV27 and TRBJ2-3, with TRBD2 matching over 11 bases. V lost 3 bases, J lost 0 bases, and 8 bases stayed unmatched. CDR3 length: 18 amino acids. The V gene's germline CDR1 is MNHEY and CDR2 SMNVEV (reference sequence). The CDR3 protein is CASSLVTSGTSSTDTQYF. The CDR3 region has the DNA TGTGCCAGCAGTTTGGTGACTAGCGGGACCTCTAGCACAGATACGCAGTATTTT.

For this clonotype: This may be a read error, as it is one base from a much larger clone. The J gene is TRBJ2-5, the V gene TRBV20-1; 8 nucleotides match TRBD2. The germline gives CDR1 DFQATT, CDR2 SNEGSKA (reference sequence). This CDR3 has 18 amino acids. Here the CDR3 DNA reads TGCGGTGCTAGAGAAGTTAGCGGGGTCTTGTGGGGGGACGGGACCCAGTACTTC. Its protein is CGAREVSGVLWGDGTQYF.

This clonotype came up many times. The chain couples TRBV10-2 to TRBJ2-4; D is perhaps TRBD1 or TRBD2 (5 bases each). This CDR3 has 12 residues. The germline V gene has CDR1 WSHSY and CDR2 SAAADI. The V gene lost 8 bases and the J gene lost 10 bases, with 15 bases spanning the gap. This CDR3 reads CASRDPFRIQYF. CDR3 bases: TGCGCCAGCCGGGACCCCTTCAGGATTCAGTACTTC.

This clonotype was counted at least ten times. The chain has TRBV5-1 and TRBJ2-1; D unresolved. The CDR3 has 15 amino acids. Germline V lookup: CDR1 SGHRS, CDR2 YFSETQ. V dropped 0 bases and J dropped 0 bases, with 7 bases sitting between them. For the CDR3, the DNA is TGCGCCAGCAGCTTGGCCGAGAACTCCTACAATGAGCAGTTCTTC. Its translation: CASSLAENSYNEQFF. Full variable domain (missing parts from reference TRBV5-1 and TRBJ2-1): KAGVTQTPRYLIKTRGQQVTLSCSPISGHRSVSWYQQTPGQGLQFLFEYFSETQRNKGNFPGRFSGRQFSNSRSEMNVSTLELGDSALYLCASSLAENSYNEQFFGPGTRLTVL.

This clonotype was observed a handful of times. J is TRBJ2-1 and V is TRBV6-2 or TRBV6-3, with no clear D. This CDR3 is 17 amino acids long. Trimming pared 5 bases from V and 0 bases from J, leaving 17 bases between. Germline loops: CDR1 MNHEY, CDR2 SVGEGT. CDR3 protein: CASSPDPNSFSYNEQFF. CDR3 in DNA: TGTGCCAGCAGTCCAGACCCTAACAGTTTCTCCTACAATGAGCAGTTCTTC.

Of note for this clonotype: Without the conserved terminal phenylalanine or tryptophan, this CDR3 likely stems from a read error. This chain joins TRBV28 and TRBJ1-4; 10 positions agree with TRBD1. Germline trimming cut 5 bases from V and 7 bases from J; bases unmatched to any gene: 10. Germline V gives CDR1 MDHEN, CDR2 SYDVKM. This CDR3 has 16 residues. DNA for the CDR3: TGTGCCAGCAGTGGGATTGGACAGGGGGGTCGTGAAAAACTGTTTTTA. Its protein is CASSGIGQGGREKLFL.